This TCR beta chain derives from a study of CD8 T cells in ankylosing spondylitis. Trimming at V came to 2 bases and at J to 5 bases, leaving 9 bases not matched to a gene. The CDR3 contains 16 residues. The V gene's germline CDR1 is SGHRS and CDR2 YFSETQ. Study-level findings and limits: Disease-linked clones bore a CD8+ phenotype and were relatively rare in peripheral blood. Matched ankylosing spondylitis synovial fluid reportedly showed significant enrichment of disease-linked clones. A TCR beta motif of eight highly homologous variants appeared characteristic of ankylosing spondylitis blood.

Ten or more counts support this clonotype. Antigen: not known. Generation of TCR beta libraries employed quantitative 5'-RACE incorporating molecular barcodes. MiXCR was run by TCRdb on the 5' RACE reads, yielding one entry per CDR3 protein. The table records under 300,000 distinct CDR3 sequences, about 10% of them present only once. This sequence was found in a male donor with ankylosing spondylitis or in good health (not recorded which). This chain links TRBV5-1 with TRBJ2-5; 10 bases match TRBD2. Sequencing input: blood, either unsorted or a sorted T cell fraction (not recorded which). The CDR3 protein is CASSFASGGFVETQYF. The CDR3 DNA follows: TGCGCCAGCAGCTTCGCTAGCGGGGGCTTTGTGGAGACCCAGTACTTC.